The TCR beta chain under discussion was sequenced for a study of cytomegalovirus exposure and HLA in healthy donors. PCR primers comprised 60 Vbeta and 13 Jbeta primers. Assay used: immunoSEQ multiplex PCR; TCRdb lists only in-frame clones, some missing. The repertoire consists of around 100,000 clones, with under 80% occurring once and the leading ten covering about 4%. This CDR3 spans 21 amino acids. CDR1 is LGHNT, CDR2 FRNRAP, per germline. Deletions cut 0 bases from V and 0 bases from J, with 26 bases between. Study findings and constraints: Rarity marked most TCR sequences, yet some public TCRs occurred in many donors.

A note on this clone: What it binds is not known.

Sequencing used PBMCs. The chain links TRBV12-5 to TRBJ1-2, with D maybe TRBD1 (5 bases). This receptor was taken from a woman between 40 and 55 years old in good health and CMV-seropositive. This CDR3 is CASGLVPRGGGPTLANYGYTF. DNA for the CDR3: TGTGCTAGTGGTTTGGTACCCAGAGGCGGGGGACCGACGTTAGCTAACTATGGCTACACCTTC.